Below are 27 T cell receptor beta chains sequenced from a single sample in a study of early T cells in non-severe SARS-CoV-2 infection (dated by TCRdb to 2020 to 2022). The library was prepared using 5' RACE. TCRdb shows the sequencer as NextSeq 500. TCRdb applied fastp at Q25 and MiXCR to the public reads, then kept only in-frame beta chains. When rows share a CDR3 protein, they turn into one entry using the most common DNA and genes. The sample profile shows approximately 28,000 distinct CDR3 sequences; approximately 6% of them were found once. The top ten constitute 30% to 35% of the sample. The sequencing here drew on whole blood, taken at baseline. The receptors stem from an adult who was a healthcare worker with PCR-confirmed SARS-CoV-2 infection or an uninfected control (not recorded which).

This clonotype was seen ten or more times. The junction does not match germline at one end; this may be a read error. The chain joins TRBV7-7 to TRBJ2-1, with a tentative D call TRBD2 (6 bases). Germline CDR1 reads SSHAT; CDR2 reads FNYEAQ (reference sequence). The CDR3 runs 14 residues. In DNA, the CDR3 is TGTGCTAGCAGCCCATCCCTAGCGATCGGGGAGCAGTTCTTC. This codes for CASSPSLAIGEQFF.

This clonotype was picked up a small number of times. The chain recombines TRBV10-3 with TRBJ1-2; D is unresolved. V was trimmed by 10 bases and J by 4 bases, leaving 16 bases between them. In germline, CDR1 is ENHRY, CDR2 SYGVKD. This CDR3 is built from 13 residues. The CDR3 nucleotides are TGTGCCACCCGGGGTGGGAGTTCCTATGGCTACACCTTC. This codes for CATRGGSSYGYTF.

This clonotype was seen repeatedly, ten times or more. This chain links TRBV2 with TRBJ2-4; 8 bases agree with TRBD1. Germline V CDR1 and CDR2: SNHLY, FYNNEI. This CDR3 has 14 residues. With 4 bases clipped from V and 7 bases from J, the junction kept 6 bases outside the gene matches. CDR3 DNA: TGTGCCAGCAGTGGGTTGGACAGGGAGAACATTCAGTACTTC. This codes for CASSGLDRENIQYF.

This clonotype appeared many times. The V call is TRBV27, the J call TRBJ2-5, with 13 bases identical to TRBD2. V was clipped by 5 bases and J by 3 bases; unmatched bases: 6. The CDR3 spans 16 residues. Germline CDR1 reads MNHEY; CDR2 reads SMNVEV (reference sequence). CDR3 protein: CASSPRTSGREETQYF. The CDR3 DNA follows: TGTGCCAGCAGTCCCCGGACTAGCGGGAGAGAAGAGACCCAGTACTTC.

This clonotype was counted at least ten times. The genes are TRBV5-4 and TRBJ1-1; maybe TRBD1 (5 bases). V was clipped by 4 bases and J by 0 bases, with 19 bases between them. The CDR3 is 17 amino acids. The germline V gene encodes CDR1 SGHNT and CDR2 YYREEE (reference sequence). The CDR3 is CASSAGPLGYLNTEAFF. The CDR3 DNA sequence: TGTGCCAGCAGCGCGGGACCCCTAGGGTATCTGAACACTGAAGCTTTCTTT.

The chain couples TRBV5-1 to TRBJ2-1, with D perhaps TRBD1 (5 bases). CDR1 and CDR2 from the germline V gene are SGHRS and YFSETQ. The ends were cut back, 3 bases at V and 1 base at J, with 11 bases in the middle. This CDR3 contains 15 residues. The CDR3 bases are TGCGCCAGCAGCTCCCAGGGTTGGTCCTACAATGAGCAGTTCTTC. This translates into CASSSQGWSYNEQFF.

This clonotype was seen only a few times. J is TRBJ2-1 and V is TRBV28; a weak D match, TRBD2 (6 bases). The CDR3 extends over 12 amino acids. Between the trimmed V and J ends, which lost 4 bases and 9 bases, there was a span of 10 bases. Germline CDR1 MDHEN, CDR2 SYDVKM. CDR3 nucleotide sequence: TGTGCCAGCAGTTCGGGACTGAGTGAGCAGTTCTTC. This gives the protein CASSSGLSEQFF.

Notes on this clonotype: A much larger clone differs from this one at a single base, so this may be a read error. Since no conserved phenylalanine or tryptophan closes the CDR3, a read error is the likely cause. The CDR3 sequence: CASSVAGESYNEQFY. The DNA of the CDR3 is TGTGCCAGCAGCGTAGCGGGGGAGTCCTACAATGAGCAGTTCTAC. This chain connects TRBV9 to TRBJ2-1, with D possibly TRBD2 on 6 matching bases. CDR1 SGDLS and CDR2 YYNGEE come from the germline V gene. CDR3 size: 15 residues. Trimming took off 0 bases at V and 1 base at J, with 8 bases between the two ends.

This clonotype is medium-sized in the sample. CDR3 amino acids: CASSYLGAYGYTF. For the CDR3, the DNA is TGTGCCAGCAGTTACTTGGGGGCTTATGGCTACACCTTC. This chain links TRBV6-6 with TRBJ1-2; D possibly corresponds to TRBD1 (6 bases). The CDR3 runs to 13 residues. Trimming took 1 base from V and 5 from J, leaving 8 bases between them. In germline, CDR1 is MNHNY, CDR2 SVGAGI (reference sequence).

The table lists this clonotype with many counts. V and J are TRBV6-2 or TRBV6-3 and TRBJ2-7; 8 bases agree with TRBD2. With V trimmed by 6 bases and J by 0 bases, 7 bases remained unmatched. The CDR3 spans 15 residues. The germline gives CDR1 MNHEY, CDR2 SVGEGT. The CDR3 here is CASRRQRGYSYEQYF. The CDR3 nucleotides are TGTGCCAGCAGGCGGCAGCGGGGGTACTCCTACGAGCAGTACTTC.

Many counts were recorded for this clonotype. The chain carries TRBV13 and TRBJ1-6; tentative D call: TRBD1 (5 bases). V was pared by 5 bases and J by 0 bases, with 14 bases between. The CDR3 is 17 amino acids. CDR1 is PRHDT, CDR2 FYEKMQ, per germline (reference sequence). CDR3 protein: CASSLSTGGSYNSPLHF. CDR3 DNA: TGTGCCAGCAGCCTGTCGACGGGGGGCTCCTATAATTCACCCCTCCACTTT.

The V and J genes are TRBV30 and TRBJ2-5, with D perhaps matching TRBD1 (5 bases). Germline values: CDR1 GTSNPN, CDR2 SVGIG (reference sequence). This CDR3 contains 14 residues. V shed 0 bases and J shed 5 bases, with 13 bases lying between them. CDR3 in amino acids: CAWSVRQSWETQYF. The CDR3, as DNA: TGTGCCTGGAGTGTACGACAGTCTTGGGAGACCCAGTACTTC.

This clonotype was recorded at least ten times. CDR3 sequence reads: CASLGGGGGPYEQYF. The CDR3 DNA reads as TGTGCCAGCTTAGGGGGAGGGGGCGGCCCCTACGAGCAGTACTTC. The chain recombines TRBV7-8 with TRBJ2-7; perhaps D is TRBD1 or TRBD2 (7 bases each). The ends were cut back, 8 bases at V and 2 bases at J, with 19 bases in the middle. Germline assignment: CDR1 SGHVS and CDR2 FQNEAQ. The CDR3 runs 15 residues. Together with reference TRBV7-8 and TRBJ2-7, the CDR3 gives the full variable domain: GAGVSQSPRYKVAKRGQDVALRCDPISGHVSLFWYQQALGQGPEFLTYFQNEAQLDKSGLPSDRFFAERPEGSVSTLKIQRTQQEDSAVYLCASLGGGGGPYEQYFGPGTRLTVT.

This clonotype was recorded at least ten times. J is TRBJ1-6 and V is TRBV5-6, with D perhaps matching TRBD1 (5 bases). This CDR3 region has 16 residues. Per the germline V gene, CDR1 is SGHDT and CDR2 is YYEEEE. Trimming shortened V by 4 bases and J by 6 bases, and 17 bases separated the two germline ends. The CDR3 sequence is CASSTPEDKSNSPLHF. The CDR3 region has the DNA TGTGCCAGCAGCACGCCCGAGGACAAGAGTAATTCACCCCTCCACTTT.

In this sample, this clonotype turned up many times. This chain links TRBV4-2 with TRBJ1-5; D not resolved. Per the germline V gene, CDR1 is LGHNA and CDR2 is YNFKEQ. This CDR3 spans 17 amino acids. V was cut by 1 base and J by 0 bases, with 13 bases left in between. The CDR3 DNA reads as TGTGCCAGCAGCCAAGGGGTGTACAGTTATAGCAATCAGCCCCAGCATTTT. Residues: CASSQGVYSYSNQPQHF.

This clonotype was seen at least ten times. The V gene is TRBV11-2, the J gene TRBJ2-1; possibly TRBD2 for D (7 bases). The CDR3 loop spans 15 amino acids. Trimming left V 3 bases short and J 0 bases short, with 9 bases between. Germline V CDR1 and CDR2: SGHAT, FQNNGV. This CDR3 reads CASSFAGASYNEQFF. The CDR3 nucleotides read TGTGCCAGCAGCTTCGCGGGGGCCTCCTACAATGAGCAGTTCTTC. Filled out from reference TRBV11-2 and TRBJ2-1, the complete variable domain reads EAGVAQSPRYKIIEKRQSVAFWCNPISGHATLYWYQQILGQGPKLLIQFQNNGVVDDSQLPKDRFSAERLKGVDSTLKIQPAKLEDSAVYLCASSFAGASYNEQFFGPGTRLTVL.

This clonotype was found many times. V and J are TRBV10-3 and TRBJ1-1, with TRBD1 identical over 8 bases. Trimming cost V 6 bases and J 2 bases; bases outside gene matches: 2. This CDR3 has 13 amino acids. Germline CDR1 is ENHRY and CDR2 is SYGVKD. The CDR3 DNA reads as TGTGCCATCAGCGGACAGGGAAACACTGAAGCTTTCTTT. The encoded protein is CAISGQGNTEAFF.

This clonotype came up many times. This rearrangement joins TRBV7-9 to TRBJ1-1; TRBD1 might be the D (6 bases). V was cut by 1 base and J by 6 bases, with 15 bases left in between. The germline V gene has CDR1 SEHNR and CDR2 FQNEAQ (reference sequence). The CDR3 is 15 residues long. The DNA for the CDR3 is TGTGCCAGCAGCTTAGTCGGCCCCGAGGGGGCTGAAGCTTTCTTT. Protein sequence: CASSLVGPEGAEAFF.

CDR3 sequence (DNA): TGTGCCAGTACTCGGGGGGGCGCCGGGGAGCTGTTTTTT. Amino acids: CASTRGGAGELFF. The chain combines TRBV19 with TRBJ2-2; TRBD2 matches 8 bases. The ends lost 7 bases at V and 6 bases at J; junction bases unmatched: 4. CDR3 length equals 13 residues. Germline values: CDR1 LNHDA, CDR2 SQIVND (reference sequence).

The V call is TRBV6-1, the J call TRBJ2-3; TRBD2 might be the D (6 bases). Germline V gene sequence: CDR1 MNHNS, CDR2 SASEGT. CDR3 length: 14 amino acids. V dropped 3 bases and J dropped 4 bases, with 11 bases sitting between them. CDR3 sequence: CASSDAGRSDTQYF. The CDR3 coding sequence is TGTGCCAGCAGTGACGCGGGAAGGTCAGATACGCAGTATTTT.

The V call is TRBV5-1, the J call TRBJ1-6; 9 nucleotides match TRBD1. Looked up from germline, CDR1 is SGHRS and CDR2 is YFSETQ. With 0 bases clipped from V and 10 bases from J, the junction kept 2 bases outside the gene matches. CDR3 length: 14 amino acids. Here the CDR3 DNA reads TGCGCCAGCAGCTTGGGACAGGGGGAATCACCCCTCCACTTT. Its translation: CASSLGQGESPLHF.

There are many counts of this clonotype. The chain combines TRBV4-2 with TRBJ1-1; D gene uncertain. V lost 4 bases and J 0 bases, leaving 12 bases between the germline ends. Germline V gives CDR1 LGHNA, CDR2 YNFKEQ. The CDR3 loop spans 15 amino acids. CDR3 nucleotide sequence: TGTGCCAGCAGCCCCCGTGCAGCTCTGAACACTGAAGCTTTCTTT. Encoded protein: CASSPRAALNTEAFF.

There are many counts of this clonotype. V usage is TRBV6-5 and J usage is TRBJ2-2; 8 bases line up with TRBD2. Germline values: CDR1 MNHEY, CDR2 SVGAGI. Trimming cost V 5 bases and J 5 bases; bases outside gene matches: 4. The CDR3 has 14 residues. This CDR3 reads CASSGGRRTGELFF. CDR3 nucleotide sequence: TGTGCCAGCAGTGGCGGGAGGCGGACCGGGGAGCTGTTTTTT.

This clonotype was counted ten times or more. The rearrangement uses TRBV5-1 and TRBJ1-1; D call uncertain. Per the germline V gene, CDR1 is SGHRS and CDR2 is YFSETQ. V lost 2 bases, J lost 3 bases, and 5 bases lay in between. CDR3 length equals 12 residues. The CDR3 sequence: CASSFGDTEAFF. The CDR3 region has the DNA TGCGCCAGCAGCTTTGGGGACACTGAAGCTTTCTTT.

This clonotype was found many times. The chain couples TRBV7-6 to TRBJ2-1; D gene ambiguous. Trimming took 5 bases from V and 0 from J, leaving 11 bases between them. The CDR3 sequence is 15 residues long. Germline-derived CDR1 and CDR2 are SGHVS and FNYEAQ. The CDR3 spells CASSIHLSSYNEQFF. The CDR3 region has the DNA TGTGCCAGCAGCATCCACCTGAGCTCCTACAATGAGCAGTTCTTC. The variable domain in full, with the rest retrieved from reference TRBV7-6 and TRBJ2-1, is GAGVSQSPRYKVTKRGQDVALRCDPISGHVSLYWYRQALGQGPEFLTYFNYEAQQDKSGLPNDRFSAERPEGSISTLTIQRTEQRDSAMYRCASSIHLSSYNEQFFGPGTRLTVL.

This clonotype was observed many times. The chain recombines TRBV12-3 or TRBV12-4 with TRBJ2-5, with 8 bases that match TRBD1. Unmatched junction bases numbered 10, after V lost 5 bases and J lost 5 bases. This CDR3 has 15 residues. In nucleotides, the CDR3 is TGTGCCAGCAGTCCCGCAGGGGGCCTAATGGAGACCCAGTACTTC. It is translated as CASSPAGGLMETQYF.

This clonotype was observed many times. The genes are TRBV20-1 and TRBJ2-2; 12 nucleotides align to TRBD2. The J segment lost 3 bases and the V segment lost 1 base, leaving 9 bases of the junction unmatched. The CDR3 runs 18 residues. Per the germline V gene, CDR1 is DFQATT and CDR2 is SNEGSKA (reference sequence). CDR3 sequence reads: CSARVPSGRAWDTGELFF. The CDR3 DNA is TGCAGTGCTAGAGTTCCTAGCGGGAGGGCTTGGGACACCGGGGAGCTGTTTTTT.